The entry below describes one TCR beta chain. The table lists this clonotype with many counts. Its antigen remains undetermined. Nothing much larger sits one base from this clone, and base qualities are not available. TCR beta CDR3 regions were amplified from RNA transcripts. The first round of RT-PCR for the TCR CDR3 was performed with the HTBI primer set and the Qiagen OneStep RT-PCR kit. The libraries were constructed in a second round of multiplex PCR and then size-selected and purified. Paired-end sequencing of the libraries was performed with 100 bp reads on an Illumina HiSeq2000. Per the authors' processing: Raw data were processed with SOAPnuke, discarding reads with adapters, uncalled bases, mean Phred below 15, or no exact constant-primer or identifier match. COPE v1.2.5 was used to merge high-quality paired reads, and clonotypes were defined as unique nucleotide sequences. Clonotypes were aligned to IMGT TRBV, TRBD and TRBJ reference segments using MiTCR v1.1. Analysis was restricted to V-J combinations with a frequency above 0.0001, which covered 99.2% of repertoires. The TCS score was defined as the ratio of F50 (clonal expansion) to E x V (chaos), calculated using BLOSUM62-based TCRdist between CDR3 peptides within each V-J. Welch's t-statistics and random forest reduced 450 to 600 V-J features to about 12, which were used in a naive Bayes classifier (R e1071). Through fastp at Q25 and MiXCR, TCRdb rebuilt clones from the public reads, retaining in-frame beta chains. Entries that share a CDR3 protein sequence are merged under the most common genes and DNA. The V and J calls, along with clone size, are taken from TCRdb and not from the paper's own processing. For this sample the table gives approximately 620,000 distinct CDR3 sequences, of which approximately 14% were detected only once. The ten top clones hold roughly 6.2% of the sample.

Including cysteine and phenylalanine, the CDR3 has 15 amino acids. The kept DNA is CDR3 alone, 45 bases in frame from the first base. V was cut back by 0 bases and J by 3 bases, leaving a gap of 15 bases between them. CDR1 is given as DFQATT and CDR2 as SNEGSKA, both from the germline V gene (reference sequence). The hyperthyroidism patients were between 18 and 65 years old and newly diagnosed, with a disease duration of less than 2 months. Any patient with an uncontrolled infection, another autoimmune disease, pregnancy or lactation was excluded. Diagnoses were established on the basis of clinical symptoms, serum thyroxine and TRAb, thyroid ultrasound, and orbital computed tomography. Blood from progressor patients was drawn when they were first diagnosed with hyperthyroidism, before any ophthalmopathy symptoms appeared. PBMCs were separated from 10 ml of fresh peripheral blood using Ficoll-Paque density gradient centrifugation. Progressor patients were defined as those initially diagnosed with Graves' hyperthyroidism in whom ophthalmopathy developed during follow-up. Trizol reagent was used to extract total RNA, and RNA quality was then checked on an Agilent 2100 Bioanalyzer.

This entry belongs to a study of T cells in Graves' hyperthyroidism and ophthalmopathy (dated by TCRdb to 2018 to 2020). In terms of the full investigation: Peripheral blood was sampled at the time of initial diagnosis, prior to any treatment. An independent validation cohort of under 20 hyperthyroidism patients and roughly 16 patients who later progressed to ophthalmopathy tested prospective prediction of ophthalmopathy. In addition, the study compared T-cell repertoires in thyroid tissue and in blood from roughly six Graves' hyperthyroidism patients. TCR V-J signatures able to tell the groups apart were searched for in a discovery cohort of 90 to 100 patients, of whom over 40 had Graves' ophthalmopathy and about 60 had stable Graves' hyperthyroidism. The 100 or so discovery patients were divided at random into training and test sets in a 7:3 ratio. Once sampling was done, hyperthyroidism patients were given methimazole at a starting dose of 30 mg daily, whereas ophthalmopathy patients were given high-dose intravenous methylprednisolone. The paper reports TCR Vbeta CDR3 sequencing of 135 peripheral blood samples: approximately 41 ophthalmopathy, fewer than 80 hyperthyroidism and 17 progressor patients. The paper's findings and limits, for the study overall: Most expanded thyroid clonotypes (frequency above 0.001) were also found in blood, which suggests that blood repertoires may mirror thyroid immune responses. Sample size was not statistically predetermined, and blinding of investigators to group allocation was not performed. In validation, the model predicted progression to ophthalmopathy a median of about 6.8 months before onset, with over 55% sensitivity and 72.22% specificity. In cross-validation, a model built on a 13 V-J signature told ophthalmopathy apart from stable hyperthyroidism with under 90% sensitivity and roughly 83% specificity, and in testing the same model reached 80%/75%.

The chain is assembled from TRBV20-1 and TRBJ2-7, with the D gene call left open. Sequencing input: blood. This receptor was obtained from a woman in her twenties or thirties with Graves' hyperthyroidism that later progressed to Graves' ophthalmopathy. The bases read TGCAGTGCTAGAGACCCACCAAGCCTAAGCTACGAGCAGTACTTC. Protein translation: CSARDPPSLSYEQYF.